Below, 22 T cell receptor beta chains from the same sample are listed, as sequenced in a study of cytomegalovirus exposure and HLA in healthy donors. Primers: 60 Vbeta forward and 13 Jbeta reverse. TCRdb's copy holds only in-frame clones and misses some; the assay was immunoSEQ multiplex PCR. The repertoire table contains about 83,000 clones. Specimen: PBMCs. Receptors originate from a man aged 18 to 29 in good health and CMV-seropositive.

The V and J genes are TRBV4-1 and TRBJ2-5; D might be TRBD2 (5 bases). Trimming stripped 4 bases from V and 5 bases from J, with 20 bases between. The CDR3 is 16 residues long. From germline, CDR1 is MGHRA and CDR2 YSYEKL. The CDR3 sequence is CASSLLGPRGHETQYF. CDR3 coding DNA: TGCGCCAGCAGCCTCCTTGGGCCCCGAGGGCATGAGACCCAGTACTTC.

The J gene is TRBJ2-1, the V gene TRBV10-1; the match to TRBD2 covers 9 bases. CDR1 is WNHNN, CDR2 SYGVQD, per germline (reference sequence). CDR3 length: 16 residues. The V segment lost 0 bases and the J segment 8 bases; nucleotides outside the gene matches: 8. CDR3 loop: CASSESTRGGRYEQFF. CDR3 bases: TGCGCCAGCAGTGAGTCGACGCGGGGGGGCCGGTATGAGCAGTTCTTC.

For the CDR3, the DNA is TGTGCCAGCTCACCACCCTCGACTAGCATCAGTGAGCAGTTCTTC. This gives the protein CASSPPSTSISEQFF. V and J are TRBV18 and TRBJ2-1; 7 bases map to TRBD2. There are 15 residues in the CDR3. CDR1 and CDR2 from the germline V gene are KGHSH and LQKENI. J lost 9 bases, V lost 0 bases, and 8 bases had no gene match.

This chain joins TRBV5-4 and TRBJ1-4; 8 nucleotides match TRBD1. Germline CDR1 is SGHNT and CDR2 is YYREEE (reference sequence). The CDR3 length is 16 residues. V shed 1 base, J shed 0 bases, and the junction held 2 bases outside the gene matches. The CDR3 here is CASSLRTGPTNEKLFF. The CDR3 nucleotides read TGTGCCAGCAGCTTGAGGACAGGGCCAACTAATGAAAAACTGTTTTTT. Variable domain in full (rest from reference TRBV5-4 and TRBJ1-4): ETGVTQSPTHLIKTRGQQVTLRCSSQSGHNTVSWYQQALGQGPQFIFQYYREEENGRGNFPPRFSGLQFPNYSSELNVNALELDDSALYLCASSLRTGPTNEKLFFGSGTQLSVL.

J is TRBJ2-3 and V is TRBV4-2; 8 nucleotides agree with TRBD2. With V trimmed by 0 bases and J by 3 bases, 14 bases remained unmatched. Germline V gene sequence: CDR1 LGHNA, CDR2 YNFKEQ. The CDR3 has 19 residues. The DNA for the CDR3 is TGTGCCAGCAGCCAAGATTGGGTGGCGGTAGCGGGACAAACAGATACGCAGTATTTT. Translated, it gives CASSQDWVAVAGQTDTQYF.

For the CDR3, the DNA is TGTGCCAGCAGTTCAGACAGGGGTGCCTACGAGCAGTACTTC. The encoded protein is CASSSDRGAYEQYF. This chain joins TRBV6-5 and TRBJ2-7; TRBD1 matches at 8 bases. Germline CDR1 is MNHEY and CDR2 is SVGAGI. J gave up 2 bases and V 4 bases, and 4 bases lay outside the gene matches. There are 14 residues in the CDR3.

The CDR3 DNA reads TGTGCCAGCAGTTCCCGTGGCAGGCCCACCCAAGAGACCCAGTACTTC. Translation: CASSSRGRPTQETQYF. This chain joins TRBV28 and TRBJ2-5; D is undetermined. From germline, CDR1 is MDHEN and CDR2 SYDVKM. CDR3 length equals 16 residues. The ends were cut back, 4 bases at V and 1 base at J, with 16 bases in the middle.

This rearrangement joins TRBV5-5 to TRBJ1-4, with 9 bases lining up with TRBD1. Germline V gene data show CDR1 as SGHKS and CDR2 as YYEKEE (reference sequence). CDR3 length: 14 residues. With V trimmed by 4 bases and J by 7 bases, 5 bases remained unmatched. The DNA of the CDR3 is TGTGCCAGCAGCCCAACAGGGGGCAGTGAAAAACTGTTTTTT. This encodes CASSPTGGSEKLFF. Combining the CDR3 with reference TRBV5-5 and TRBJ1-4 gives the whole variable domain DAGVTQSPTHLIKTRGQQVTLRCSPISGHKSVSWYQQVLGQGPQFIFQYYEKEERGRGNFPDRFSARQFPNYSSELNVNALLLGDSALYLCASSPTGGSEKLFFGSGTQLSVL.

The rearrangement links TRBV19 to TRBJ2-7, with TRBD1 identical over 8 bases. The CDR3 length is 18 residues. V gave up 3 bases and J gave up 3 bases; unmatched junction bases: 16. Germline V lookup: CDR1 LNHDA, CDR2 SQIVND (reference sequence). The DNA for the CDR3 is TGTGCCAGTAGTATGTTATCAGGGGGCGGTTCGGACCTCTACGAGCAGTACTTC. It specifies CASSMLSGGGSDLYEQYF.

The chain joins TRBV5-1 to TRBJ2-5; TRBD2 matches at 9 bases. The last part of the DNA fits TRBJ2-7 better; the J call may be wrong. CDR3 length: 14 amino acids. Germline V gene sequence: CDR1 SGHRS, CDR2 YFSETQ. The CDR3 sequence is CASSLETSGYEQYF. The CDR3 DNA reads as TGCGCCAGCAGCTTGGAGACTAGCGGCTACGAGCAGTACTTC.

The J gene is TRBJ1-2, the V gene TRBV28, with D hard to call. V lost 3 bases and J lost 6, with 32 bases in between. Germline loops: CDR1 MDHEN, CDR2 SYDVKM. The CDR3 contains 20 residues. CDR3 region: CASSLVGIGGGTGTPDGYTF. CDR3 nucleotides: TGTGCCAGCAGTTTGGTGGGGATTGGAGGTGGTACGGGAACTCCAGATGGCTACACCTTC.

The CDR3 sequence is CASGDYRGITTNEKLFF. The CDR3 DNA is TGTGCCAGCGGGGATTACAGGGGAATCACAACTAATGAAAAACTGTTTTTT. The chain carries TRBV28 and TRBJ1-4, with 7 nucleotides matching TRBD1. This CDR3 region has 17 residues. Germline V gene sequence: CDR1 MDHEN, CDR2 SYDVKM. J lost 0 bases, V lost 8 bases, and 12 bases had no gene match.

The CDR3 loop is CAGGAFYNSPLHF. In nucleotides, the CDR3 is TGTGCCGGGGGGGCTTTCTATAATTCACCCCTCCACTTT. V gene TRBV6-5 combines with J gene TRBJ1-6; perhaps TRBD1 as D (6 bases). The ends were cut back, 11 bases at V and 3 bases at J, with 11 bases in the middle. The CDR3 length is 13 residues. The germline V gene has CDR1 MNHEY and CDR2 SVGAGI.

CDR3 bases: TGTGCCAGCAGCGTAGGGGCGATCGCCTATAATTCACCCCTCCACTTT. The encoded protein is CASSVGAIAYNSPLHF. J is TRBJ1-6 and V is TRBV27, with a possible D match to TRBD1 (5 bases). V lost 6 bases to trimming and J lost 2 bases, with 14 bases between them. The CDR3 covers 16 residues. Germline CDR1 is MNHEY and CDR2 is SMNVEV (reference sequence).

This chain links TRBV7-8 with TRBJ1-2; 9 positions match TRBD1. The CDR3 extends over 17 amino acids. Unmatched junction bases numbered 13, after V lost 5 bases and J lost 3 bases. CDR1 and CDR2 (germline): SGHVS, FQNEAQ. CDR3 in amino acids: CASSPRQGGYEDYGYTF. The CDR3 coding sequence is TGTGCCAGCAGCCCGAGACAGGGGGGGTATGAAGACTATGGCTACACCTTC.

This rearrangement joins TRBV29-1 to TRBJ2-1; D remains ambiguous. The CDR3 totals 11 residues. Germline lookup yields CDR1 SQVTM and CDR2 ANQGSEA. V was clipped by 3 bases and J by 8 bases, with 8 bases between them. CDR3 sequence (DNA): TGCAGCGTTGACTCTAGACATGAGCAGTTCTTC. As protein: CSVDSRHEQFF.

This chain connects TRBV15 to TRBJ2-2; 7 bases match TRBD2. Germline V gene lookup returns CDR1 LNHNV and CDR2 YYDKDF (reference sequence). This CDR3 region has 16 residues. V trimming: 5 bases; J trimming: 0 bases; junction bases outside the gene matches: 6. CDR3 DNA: TGTGCCACCAGCCACGGGGAGGGACCGAACACCGGGGAGCTGTTTTTT. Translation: CATSHGEGPNTGELFF.

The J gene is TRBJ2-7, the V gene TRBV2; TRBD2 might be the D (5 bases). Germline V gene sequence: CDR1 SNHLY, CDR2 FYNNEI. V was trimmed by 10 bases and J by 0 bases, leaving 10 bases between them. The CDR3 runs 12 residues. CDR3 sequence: CAKLGGSYEQYF. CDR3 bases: TGTGCCAAGCTCGGAGGCTCCTACGAGCAGTACTTC.

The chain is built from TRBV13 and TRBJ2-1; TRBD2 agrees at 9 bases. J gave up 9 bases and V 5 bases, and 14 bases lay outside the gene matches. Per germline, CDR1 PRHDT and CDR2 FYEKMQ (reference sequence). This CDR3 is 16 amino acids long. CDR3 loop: CASSAEWREGRGEQFF. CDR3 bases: TGTGCCAGCAGCGCGGAGTGGCGGGAGGGCCGAGGTGAGCAGTTCTTC.

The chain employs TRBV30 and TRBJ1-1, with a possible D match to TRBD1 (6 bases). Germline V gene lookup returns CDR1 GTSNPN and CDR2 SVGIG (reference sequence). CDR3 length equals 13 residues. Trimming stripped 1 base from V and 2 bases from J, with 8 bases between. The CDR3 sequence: CAWSETGNTEAFF. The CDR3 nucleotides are TGTGCCTGGAGTGAGACAGGTAACACTGAAGCTTTCTTT.

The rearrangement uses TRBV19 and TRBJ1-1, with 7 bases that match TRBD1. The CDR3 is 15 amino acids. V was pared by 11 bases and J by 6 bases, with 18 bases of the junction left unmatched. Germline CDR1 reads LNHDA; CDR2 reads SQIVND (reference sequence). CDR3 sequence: CASNHPYRGRAEAFF. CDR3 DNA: TGTGCCTCAAACCATCCATACAGGGGCCGGGCTGAAGCTTTCTTT.

The CDR3 DNA reads TGTGCCAGCAGCCGCTCAACTGGCGGGAGAACGTACGAGCAGTACTTC. Translation: CASSRSTGGRTYEQYF. J is TRBJ2-7 and V is TRBV11-1, with 7 bases lining up with TRBD2. Germline-derived CDR1 and CDR2 are SGHAT and FQDESV (reference sequence). V lost 5 bases, J lost 4 bases, and 14 bases stayed unmatched. The CDR3 runs 16 residues.